Described below is a single TCR beta chain sequence and its context. Its antigen is still unknown. The protocol attached unique molecular identifiers to individual cDNA molecules. TCRdb independently ran MiXCR on the 5' RACE reads; one entry per CDR3 protein. The profile shows tens of thousands of distinct CDR3 sequences, around 12% of them singletons. V was clipped by 2 bases and J by 2 bases; unmatched bases: 4. CDR1 DFQATT and CDR2 SNEGSKA come from the germline V gene (reference sequence). The CDR3 has 14 amino acids. The data originate from a study of early T cells in non-severe SARS-CoV-2 infection. For the study at large: Unsorted whole blood bulk RNA was sequenced, with unpaired chains. Findings of the study overall: Reliance on VDJdb matching favored anti-spike CD8 responses; private and CD4 specificities were missed.

The sample consisted of whole blood, taken at baseline. The TCR sequence derives from an adult who was a healthcare worker with PCR-confirmed SARS-CoV-2 infection or an uninfected control (not recorded which). The chain has TRBV20-1 and TRBJ2-7; 9 nucleotides line up with TRBD1. The CDR3 DNA reads as TGCAGTGCTAGACTCCGGGACAGGGCCTACGAGCAGTACTTC. Its translation: CSARLRDRAYEQYF.